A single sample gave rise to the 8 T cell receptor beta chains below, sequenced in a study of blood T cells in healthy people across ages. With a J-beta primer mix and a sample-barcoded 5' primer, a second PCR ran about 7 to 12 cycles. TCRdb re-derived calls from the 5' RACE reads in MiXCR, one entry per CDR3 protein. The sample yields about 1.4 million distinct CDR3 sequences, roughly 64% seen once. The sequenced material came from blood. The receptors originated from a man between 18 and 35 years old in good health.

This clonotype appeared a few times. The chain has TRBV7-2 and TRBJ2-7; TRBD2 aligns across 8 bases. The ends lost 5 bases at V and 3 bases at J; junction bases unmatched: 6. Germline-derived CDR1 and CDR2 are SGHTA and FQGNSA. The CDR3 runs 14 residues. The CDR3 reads CASSPVGRDYEQYF. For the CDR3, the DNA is TGTGCCAGCAGCCCCGTCGGGAGGGACTACGAGCAGTACTTC.

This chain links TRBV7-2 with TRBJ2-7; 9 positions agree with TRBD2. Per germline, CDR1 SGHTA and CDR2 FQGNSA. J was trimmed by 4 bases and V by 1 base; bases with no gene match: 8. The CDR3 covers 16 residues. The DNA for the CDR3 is TGTGCCAGCAGCTTAGAGTCGAGCGGGGGGAGGTACGAGCAGTACTTC. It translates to CASSLESSGGRYEQYF.

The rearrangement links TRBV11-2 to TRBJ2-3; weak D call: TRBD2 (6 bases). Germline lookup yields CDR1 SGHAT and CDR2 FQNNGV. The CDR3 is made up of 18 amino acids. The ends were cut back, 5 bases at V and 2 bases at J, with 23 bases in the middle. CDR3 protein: CASSLLDVGRGSTDTQYF. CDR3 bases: TGTGCCAGCAGCCTATTGGACGTGGGACGGGGGTCCACAGATACGCAGTATTTT.

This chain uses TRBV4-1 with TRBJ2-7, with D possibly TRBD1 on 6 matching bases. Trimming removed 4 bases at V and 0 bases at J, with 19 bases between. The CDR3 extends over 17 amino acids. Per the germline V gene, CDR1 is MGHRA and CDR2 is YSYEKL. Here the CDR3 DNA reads TGCGCCAGCAGCCCGACCGATTGGACAGCGGACTCCTACGAGCAGTACTTC. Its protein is CASSPTDWTADSYEQYF.

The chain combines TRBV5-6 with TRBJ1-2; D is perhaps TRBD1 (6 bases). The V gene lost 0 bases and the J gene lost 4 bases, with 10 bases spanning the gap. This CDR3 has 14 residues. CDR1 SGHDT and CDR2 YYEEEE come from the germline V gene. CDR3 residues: CASSLDPGAYGYTF. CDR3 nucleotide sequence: TGTGCCAGCAGCTTGGATCCAGGGGCCTATGGCTACACCTTC. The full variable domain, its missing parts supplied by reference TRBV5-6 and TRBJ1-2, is DAGVTQSPTHLIKTRGQQVTLRCSPKSGHDTVSWYQQALGQGPQFIFQYYEEEERQRGNFPDRFSGHQFPNYSSELNVNALLLGDSALYLCASSLDPGAYGYTFGSGTRLTVV.

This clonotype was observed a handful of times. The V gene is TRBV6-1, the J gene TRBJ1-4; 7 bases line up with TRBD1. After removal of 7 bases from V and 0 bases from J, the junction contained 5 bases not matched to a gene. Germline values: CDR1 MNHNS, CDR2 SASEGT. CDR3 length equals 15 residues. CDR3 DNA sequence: TGTGCCAGCATGGGGACAGTTGCAACTAATGAAAAACTGTTTTTT. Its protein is CASMGTVATNEKLFF.

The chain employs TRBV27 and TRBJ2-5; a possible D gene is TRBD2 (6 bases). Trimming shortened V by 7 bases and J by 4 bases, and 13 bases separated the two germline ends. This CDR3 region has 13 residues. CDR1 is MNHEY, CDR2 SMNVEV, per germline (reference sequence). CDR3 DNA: TGTGCCAGCATGTTTCAGGGAGGAGAGACCCAGTACTTC. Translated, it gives CASMFQGGETQYF.

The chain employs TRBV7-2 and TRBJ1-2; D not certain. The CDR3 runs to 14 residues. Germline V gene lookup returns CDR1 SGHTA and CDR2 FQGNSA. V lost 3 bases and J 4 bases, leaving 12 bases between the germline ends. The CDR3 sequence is CASSFDGNAYGYTF. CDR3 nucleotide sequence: TGTGCCAGCAGCTTCGATGGGAATGCCTATGGCTACACCTTC.